This T cell receptor beta chain derives from a study of CD8 T cells in ankylosing spondylitis. This clonotype was seen at least ten times. What it recognizes is unknown. By quantitative 5'-RACE with molecular barcodes, the TCR beta libraries were made. Via MiXCR, TCRdb re-called the 5' RACE reads, giving one row per CDR3 protein. Among roughly 160,000 distinct CDR3 sequences listed, approximately 10% were seen once. Notes on the study in general: Previous work reported some of these motif variants in the synovial fluid and blood of reactive arthritis.

Source material: blood, either unsorted or a sorted T cell fraction (not recorded which). This clonotype was sampled from a male donor with ankylosing spondylitis or in good health (not recorded which).

The CDR3 DNA reads as TGTGCCATCAGTGACCTTGGATCTTCCTACGAGCAGTACTTC. Translating it yields CAISDLGSSYEQYF. The V gene is TRBV10-3, the J gene TRBJ2-7, with D uncertain. Germline CDR1 and CDR2: ENHRY and SYGVKD. Trimming took 3 bases from V and 1 from J, leaving 10 bases between them. CDR3 size: 14 residues.